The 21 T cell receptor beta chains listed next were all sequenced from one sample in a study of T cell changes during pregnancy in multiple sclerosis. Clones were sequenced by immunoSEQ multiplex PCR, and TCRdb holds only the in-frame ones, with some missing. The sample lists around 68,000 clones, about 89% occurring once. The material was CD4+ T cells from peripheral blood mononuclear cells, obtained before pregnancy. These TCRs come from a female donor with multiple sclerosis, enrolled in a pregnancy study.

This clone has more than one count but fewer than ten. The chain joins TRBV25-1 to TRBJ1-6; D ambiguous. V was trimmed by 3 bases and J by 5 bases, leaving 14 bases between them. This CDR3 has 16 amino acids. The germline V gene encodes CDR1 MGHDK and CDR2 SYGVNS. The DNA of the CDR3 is TGTGCCAGCAGTGAGCCCGCGGGAATTAATAATTCACCCCTCCACTTT. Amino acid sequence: CASSEPAGINNSPLHF.

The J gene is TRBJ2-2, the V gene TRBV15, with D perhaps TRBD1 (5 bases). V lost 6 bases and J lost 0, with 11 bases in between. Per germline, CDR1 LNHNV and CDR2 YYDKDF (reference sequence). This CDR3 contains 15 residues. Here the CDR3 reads CATRRQGANTGELFF. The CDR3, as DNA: TGTGCCACCAGGCGTCAGGGCGCGAACACCGGGGAGCTGTTTTTT.

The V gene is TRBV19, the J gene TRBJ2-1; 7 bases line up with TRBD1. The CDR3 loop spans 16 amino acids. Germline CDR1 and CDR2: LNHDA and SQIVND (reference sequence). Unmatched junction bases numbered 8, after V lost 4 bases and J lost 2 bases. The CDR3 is CASSTGTALTYNEQFF. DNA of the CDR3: TGTGCCAGTAGTACCGGGACAGCACTCACCTACAATGAGCAGTTCTTC.

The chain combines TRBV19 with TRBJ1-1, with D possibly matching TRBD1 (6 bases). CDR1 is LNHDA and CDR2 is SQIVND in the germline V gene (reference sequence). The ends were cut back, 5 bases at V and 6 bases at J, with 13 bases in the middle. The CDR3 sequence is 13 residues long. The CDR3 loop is CASSPQGRAEAFF. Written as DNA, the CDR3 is TGTGCCAGTAGTCCTCAGGGGAGGGCTGAAGCTTTCTTT.

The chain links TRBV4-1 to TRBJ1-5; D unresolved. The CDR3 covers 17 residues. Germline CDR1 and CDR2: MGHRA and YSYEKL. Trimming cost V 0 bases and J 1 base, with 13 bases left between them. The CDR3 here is CASSQDRRGRSNQPQHF. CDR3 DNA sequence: TGCGCCAGCAGCCAAGATCGTCGGGGTAGGAGCAATCAGCCCCAGCATTTT.

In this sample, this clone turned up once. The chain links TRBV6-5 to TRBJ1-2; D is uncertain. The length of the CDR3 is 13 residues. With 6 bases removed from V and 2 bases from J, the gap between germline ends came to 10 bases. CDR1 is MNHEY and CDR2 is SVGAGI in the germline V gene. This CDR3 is CASRENTNYGYTF. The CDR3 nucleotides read TGTGCCAGCAGAGAAAACACCAACTATGGCTACACCTTC.

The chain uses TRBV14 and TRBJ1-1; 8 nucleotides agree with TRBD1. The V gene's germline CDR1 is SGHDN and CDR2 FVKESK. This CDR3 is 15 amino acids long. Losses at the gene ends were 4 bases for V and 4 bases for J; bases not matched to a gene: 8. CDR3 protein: CASSPLTGVGTEAFF. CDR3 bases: TGTGCCAGCAGCCCCTTGACAGGGGTGGGCACTGAAGCTTTCTTT.

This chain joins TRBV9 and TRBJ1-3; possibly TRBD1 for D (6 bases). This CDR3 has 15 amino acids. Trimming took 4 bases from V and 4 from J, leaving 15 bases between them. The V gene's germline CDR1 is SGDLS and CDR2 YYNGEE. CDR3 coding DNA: TGTGCCAGCAGCCAGGGACATAACACGGGAAACACCATATATTTT. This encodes CASSQGHNTGNTIYF.

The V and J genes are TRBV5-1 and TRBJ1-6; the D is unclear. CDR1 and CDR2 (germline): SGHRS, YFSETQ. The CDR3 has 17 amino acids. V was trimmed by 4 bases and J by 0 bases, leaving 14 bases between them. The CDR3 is CASSPMTGSSYNSPLHF. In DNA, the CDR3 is TGCGCCAGCAGCCCTATGACGGGTAGCTCCTATAATTCACCCCTCCACTTT.

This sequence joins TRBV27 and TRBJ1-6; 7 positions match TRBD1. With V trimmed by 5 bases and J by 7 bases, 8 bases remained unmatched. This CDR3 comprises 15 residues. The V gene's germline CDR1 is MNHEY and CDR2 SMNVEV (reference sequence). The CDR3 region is CASSRKGQTNSPLHF. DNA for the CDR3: TGTGCCAGCAGTCGTAAGGGACAGACAAATTCACCCCTCCACTTT.

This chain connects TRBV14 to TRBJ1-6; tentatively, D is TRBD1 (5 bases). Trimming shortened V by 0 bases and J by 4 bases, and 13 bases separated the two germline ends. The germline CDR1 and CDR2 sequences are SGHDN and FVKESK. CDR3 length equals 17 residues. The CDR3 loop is CASSQEGGGIYNSPLHF. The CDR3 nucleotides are TGTGCCAGCAGCCAAGAGGGCGGGGGGATTTATAATTCACCCCTCCACTTT.

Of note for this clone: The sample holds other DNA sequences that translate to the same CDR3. CDR3 nucleotides: TGTGCCAGCAGTGAAGTTCGGAGTAACACCGGGGAGCTGTTTTTT. As protein: CASSEVRSNTGELFF. V gene TRBV2 combines with J gene TRBJ2-2; no clear D. V was cut by 1 base and J by 2 bases, with 8 bases left in between. Germline V gives CDR1 SNHLY, CDR2 FYNNEI. The CDR3 has 15 residues.

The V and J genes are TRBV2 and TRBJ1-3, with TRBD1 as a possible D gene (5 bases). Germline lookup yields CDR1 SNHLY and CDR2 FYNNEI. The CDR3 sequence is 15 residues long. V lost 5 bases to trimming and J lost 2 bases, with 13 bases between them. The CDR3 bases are TGTGCCAGCAGTCAGGAGGGGATGACTGGAAACACCATATATTTT. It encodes CASSQEGMTGNTIYF.

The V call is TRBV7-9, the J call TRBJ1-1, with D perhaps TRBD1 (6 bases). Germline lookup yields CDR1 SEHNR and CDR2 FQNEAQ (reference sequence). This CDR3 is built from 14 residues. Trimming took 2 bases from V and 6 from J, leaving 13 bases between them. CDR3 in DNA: TGTGCCAGCAGCTTAAACAGGGCTGGGGCTGAAGCTTTCTTT. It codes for CASSLNRAGAEAFF.

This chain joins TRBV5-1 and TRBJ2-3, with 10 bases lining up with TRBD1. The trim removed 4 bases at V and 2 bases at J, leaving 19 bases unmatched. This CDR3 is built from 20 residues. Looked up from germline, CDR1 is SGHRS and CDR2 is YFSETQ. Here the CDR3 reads CASSPLGTGVIQPTTDTQYF. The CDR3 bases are TGCGCCAGCAGCCCTCTGGGGACAGGGGTGATTCAACCAACCACAGATACGCAGTATTTT.

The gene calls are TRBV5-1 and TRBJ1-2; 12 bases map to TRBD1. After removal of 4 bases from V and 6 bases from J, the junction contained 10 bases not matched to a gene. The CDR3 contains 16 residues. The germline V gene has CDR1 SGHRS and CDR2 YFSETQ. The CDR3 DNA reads TGCGCCAGCAGCCCGCTTTTGGGGACAGGGGGCGATGGCTACACCTTC. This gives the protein CASSPLLGTGGDGYTF. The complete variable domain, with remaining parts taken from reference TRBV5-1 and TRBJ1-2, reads KAGVTQTPRYLIKTRGQQVTLSCSPISGHRSVSWYQQTPGQGLQFLFEYFSETQRNKGNFPGRFSGRQFSNSRSEMNVSTLELGDSALYLCASSPLLGTGGDGYTFGSGTRLTVV.

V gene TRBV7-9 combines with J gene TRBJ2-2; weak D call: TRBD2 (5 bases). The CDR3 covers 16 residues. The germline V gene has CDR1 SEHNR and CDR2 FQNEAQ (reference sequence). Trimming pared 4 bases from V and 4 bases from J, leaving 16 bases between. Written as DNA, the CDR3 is TGTGCCAGCAGCTCGGGGTCGATCCGGGCCACCGGGGAGCTGTTTTTT. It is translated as CASSSGSIRATGELFF.

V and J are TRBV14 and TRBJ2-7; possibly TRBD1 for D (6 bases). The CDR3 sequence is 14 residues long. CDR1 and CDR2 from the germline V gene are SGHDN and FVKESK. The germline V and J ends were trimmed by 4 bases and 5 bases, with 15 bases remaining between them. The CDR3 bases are TGTGCCAGCAGCCGGTTACAGGGTCGAAACGAGCAGTACTTC. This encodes CASSRLQGRNEQYF.

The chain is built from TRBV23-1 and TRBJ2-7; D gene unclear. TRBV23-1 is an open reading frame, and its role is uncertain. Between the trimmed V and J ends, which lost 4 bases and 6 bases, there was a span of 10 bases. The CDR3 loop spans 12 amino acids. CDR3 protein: CASSPERPEQYF. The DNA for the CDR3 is TGCGCCAGCAGTCCTGAGAGGCCCGAGCAGTACTTC.

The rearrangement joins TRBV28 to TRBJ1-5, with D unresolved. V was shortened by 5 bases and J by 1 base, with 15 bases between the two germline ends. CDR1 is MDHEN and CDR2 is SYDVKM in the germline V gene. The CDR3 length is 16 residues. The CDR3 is CASSPPRLVSNQPQHF. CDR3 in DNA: TGTGCCAGCAGTCCCCCTAGACTGGTGAGCAATCAGCCCCAGCATTTT. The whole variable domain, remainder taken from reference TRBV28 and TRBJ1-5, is DVKVTQSSRYLVKRTGEKVFLECVQDMDHENMFWYRQDPGLGLRLIYFSYDVKMKEKGDIPEGYSVSREKKERFSLILESASTNQTSMYLCASSPPRLVSNQPQHFGDGTRLSIL.

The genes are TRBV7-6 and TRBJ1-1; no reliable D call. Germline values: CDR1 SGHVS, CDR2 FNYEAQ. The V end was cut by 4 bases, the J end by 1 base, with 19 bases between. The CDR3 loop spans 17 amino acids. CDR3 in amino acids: CASSSRYGSRGNTEAFF. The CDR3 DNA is TGTGCCAGCAGCTCGAGGTACGGCAGTCGGGGGAACACTGAAGCTTTCTTT.